This T cell receptor beta chain was documented in a study of human T cells and chemical hapten exposure. Time point here: healthy volunteer bleed at 6 weeks. Unfractionated whole blood was the source from which total RNA was extracted. What the library attached to individual cDNA molecules were unique molecular identifiers. TCRdb ran MiXCR on the RACE reads and lists one entry per CDR3 protein. The sample holds about 65,000 distinct CDR3 sequences, around 6.1% seen once. This clonotype was picked up many times. The germline CDR1 and CDR2 sequences are SGHDT and YYEEEE. Trimming took off 0 bases at V and 1 base at J, with 9 bases between the two ends. This CDR3 is built from 15 residues.

Sequencing was performed on whole blood. This clonotype originated in a female donor in good health. Some clones in this sample may be carry-over from other donors' samples. The chain uses TRBV5-6 and TRBJ2-3; no clear D gene. For the CDR3, the DNA is TGTGCCAGCAGCTTGGGGCCGGCGGGCACAGATACGCAGTATTTT. Amino acids: CASSLGPAGTDTQYF.